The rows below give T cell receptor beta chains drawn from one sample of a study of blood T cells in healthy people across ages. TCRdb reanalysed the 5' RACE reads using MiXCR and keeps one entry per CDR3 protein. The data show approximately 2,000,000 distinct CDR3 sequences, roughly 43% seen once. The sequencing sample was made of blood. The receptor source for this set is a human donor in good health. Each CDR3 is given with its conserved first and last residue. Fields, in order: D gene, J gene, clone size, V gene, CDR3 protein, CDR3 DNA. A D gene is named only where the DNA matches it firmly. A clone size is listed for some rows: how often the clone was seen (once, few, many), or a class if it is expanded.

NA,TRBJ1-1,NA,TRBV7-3,CASSPGVSLNTEAFF,TGTGCCAGCAGCCCCGGAGTTTCGTTAAACACTGAAGCTTTCTTT
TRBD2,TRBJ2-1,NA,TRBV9,CASSVTSAGGPLSEQFF,TGTGCCAGCAGTGTTACTTCAGCGGGGGGGCCATTAAGTGAGCAGTTCTTC
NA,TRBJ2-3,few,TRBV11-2,CASSSLRAPPRTDTQYF,TGTGCCAGCAGCTCACTCCGGGCCCCCCCGCGGACAGATACGCAGTATTTT
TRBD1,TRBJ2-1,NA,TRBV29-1,CSVAQGVGETQFF,TGCAGCGTTGCTCAGGGGGTGGGGGAGACCCAGTTCTTC
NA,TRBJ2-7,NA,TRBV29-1,CSVEGTPGHEQYF,TGCAGCGTTGAAGGGACCCCGGGCCACGAGCAGTACTTC
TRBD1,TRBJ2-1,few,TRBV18,CASSRRTGGSYNEQFF,TGTGCCAGCTCACGGAGGACAGGGGGCTCCTACAATGAGCAGTTCTTC
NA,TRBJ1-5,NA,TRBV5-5,CASSGGDRYYSNQPQHF,TGTGCCAGCAGCGGGGGAGACAGATATTATAGCAATCAGCCCCAGCATTTT
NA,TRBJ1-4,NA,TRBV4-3,CASSFTRATDEKLFF,TGCGCCAGCAGCTTTACTAGGGCAACGGATGAAAAACTGTTTTTT
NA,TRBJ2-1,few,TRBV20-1,CSARGRVEQFF,TGCAGTGCTAGGGGCAGGGTTGAGCAGTTCTTC
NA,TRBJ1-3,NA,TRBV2,CASDISGNTIYF,TGTGCCAGCGACATCTCTGGAAACACCATATATTTT
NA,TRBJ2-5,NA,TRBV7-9,CASSLPPEGEQYF,TGTGCCAGCAGCTTACCCCCCGAGGGTGAGCAGTACTTC
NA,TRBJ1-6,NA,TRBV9,CASSASGGWESPLHF,TGTGCCAGCAGCGCCTCCGGGGGGTGGGAATCACCCCTCCACTTT
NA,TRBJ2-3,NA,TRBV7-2,CASSLVFLDNTDTQYF,TGTGCCAGCAGCTTAGTCTTCCTAGACAACACAGATACGCAGTATTTT
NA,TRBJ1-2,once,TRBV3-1,CASSQGSGTNYGYTF,TGTGCCAGCAGCCAAGGGTCAGGGACGAACTATGGCTACACCTTC
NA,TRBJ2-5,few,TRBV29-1,CSVEETQGSQYF,TGCAGCGTTGAAGAAACACAGGGTTCCCAGTACTTC
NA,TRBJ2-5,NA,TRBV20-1,CSARSSAETQYF,TGCAGTGCTAGAAGCTCAGCGGAGACCCAGTACTTC
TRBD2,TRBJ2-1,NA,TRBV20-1,CSARSQSGGAYNEQFF,TGCAGTGCTAGGTCACAAAGCGGGGGGGCCTACAATGAGCAGTTCTTC
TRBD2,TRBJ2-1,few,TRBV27,CASSSQTGRGGLYEQFF,TGTGCCAGCAGTTCCCAGACTGGGCGGGGGGGCCTATATGAGCAGTTCTTC
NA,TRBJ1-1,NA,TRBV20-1,CSARGWGADTEAFF,TGCAGTGCTAGAGGGTGGGGGGCGGACACTGAAGCTTTCTTT
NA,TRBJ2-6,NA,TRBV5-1,CASSSSPANVPTF,TGCGCCAGCAGCTCTTCCCCGGCCAACGTCCCGACTTTC
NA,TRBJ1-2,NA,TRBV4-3,CASSQDRGPDYGYTF,TGCGCCAGCAGCCAAGATCGGGGTCCGGACTATGGCTACACCTTC
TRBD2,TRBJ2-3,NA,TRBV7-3,CASSLMGTSEDTQYF,TGTGCCAGCAGCTTAATGGGGACTAGCGAAGATACGCAGTATTTT
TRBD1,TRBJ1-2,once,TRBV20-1,CSARDSGQGAHGYTF,TGCAGTGCTAGAGATTCAGGGCAGGGGGCACATGGCTACACCTTC
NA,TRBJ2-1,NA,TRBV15,CATSSRAGSHNEQFF,TGTGCCACCAGCAGTCGGGCGGGGAGTCACAATGAGCAGTTCTTC
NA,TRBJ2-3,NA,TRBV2,CASSGQAGSTDTQYF,TGCGCCAGCAGTGGCCAGGCAGGGAGCACAGATACGCAGTATTTT
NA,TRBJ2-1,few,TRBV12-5,CASGNEAAINNEQFF,TGTGCTAGTGGTAACGAGGCAGCCATTAACAATGAGCAGTTCTTC
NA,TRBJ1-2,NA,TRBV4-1,CASSQVLERSNYGYTF,TGCGCCAGCAGCCAAGTTTTAGAGCGCTCTAACTATGGCTACACCTTC
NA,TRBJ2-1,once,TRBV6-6,CASSYSRPTNEQFF,TGTGCCAGCAGTTACTCCCGCCCTACGAATGAGCAGTTCTTC
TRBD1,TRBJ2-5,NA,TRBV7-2,CASSLAGTGVGKTQYF,TGTGCCAGCAGCTTAGCTGGGACAGGGGTTGGGAAGACCCAGTACTTC
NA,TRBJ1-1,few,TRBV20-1,CSATSFMNTEAFF,TGCAGTGCTACCAGCTTCATGAACACTGAAGCTTTCTTT
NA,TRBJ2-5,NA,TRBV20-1,CSANSGTGQIETQYF,TGCAGTGCTAATTCTGGGACGGGCCAAATAGAGACCCAGTACTTC
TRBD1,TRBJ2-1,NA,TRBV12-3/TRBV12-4,CASIYDGTGEETQFF,TGTGCCAGCATTTACGACGGGACAGGGGAAGAGACCCAGTTCTTC
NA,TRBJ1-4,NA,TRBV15,CATSRLGSEKLFF,TGTGCCACCAGCAGACTGGGGAGTGAAAAACTGTTTTTT